These 17 T cell receptor beta chains were all obtained from the same sample, sequenced in a study of control samples from healthy donors and cancer patients (TCRdb year 2020). Libraries were prepared through the immunoSEQ multiplex PCR assay. Not all clones reach the TCRdb copy of this immuneACCESS table, which keeps in-frame sequences only. Checked studies attribute under half of the gap to unresolved V genes and leave the rest unexplained. In this sample the table shows some 150,000 clones, approximately 96% of which occur a single time. 0.85% to 1.3% of the sample goes to the ten largest clones. The sequenced sample consisted of blood. The receptors stem from a woman younger than 45 in good health.

The V and J genes are TRBV6-5 and TRBJ1-1; 10 bases are a match to TRBD1. This CDR3 has 13 residues. Per the germline V gene, CDR1 is MNHEY and CDR2 is SVGAGI. V was clipped by 5 bases and J by 6 bases; unmatched bases: 3. The CDR3: CASSRGQGAEAFF. In DNA form, the CDR3 reads TGTGCCAGCAGTCGCGGACAGGGGGCTGAAGCTTTCTTT.

The chain combines TRBV29-1 with TRBJ2-1; 9 positions match TRBD2. Germline V gene sequence: CDR1 SQVTM, CDR2 ANQGSEA. CDR3 size: 13 residues. With 6 bases clipped from V and 10 bases from J, the junction kept 10 bases outside the gene matches. DNA for the CDR3: TGCAGCGTCCACGCGGGAGGGCCGGACGAGCAGTTCTTC. Its protein product is CSVHAGGPDEQFF.

This sequence joins TRBV4-1 and TRBJ1-5; tentatively, D is TRBD1 (5 bases). Germline values: CDR1 MGHRA, CDR2 YSYEKL. This CDR3 spans 15 amino acids. V was shortened by 4 bases and J by 1 base, with 11 bases between the two germline ends. CDR3 residues: CASSRNGDSNQPQHF. CDR3 nucleotide sequence: TGCGCCAGCAGCCGGAATGGGGACAGCAATCAGCCCCAGCATTTT.

This sequence joins TRBV5-1 and TRBJ2-5; the match to TRBD2 covers 13 bases. The V segment lost 4 bases and the J segment 5 bases; nucleotides outside the gene matches: 5. This CDR3 has 15 residues. CDR1 and CDR2 from the germline V gene are SGHRS and YFSETQ. The CDR3 region is CASSIGTSGVETQYF. CDR3 coding DNA: TGCGCCAGCAGCATCGGGACTAGCGGGGTGGAGACCCAGTACTTC.

The chain is built from TRBV2 and TRBJ1-5; 8 positions agree with TRBD1. V was pared by 5 bases and J by 8 bases, with 11 bases of the junction left unmatched. The germline V gene encodes CDR1 SNHLY and CDR2 FYNNEI. CDR3 size: 15 residues. As DNA, the CDR3 is TGTGCCAGCAGTCTTCGGACAGGGCAATCGGAGCCCCAGCATTTT. It codes for CASSLRTGQSEPQHF.

This clone was seen a single time. The rearrangement links TRBV5-1 to TRBJ2-2, with D possibly being TRBD2 (6 bases). The germline gives CDR1 SGHRS, CDR2 YFSETQ. The V end was cut by 4 bases, the J end by 2 bases, with 15 bases between. The CDR3 length is 16 residues. The CDR3 sequence: CASSTLPGTNTGELFF. The CDR3 DNA follows: TGCGCCAGCAGCACCCTACCGGGGACTAACACCGGGGAGCTGTTTTTT.

The CDR3: CASSLSIGTEAFF. For the CDR3, the DNA is TGTGCCAGCAGTTTATCGATCGGGACTGAAGCTTTCTTT. This sequence joins TRBV27 and TRBJ1-1, with D unresolved. The germline V gene has CDR1 MNHEY and CDR2 SMNVEV (reference sequence). The CDR3 runs to 13 residues. V shed 0 bases and J shed 5 bases, with 7 bases lying between them.

V usage is TRBV6-2 or TRBV6-3 and J usage is TRBJ2-1; D unclear. There are 12 residues in the CDR3. From germline, CDR1 is MNHEY and CDR2 SVGEGT. Trimming cost V 5 bases and J 3 bases, with 5 bases left between them. The CDR3 protein is CASSRDYNEQFF. DNA for the CDR3: TGTGCCAGCAGTAGGGACTACAATGAGCAGTTCTTC.

The chain links TRBV7-6 to TRBJ1-6; no reliable D call. The CDR3 covers 15 residues. Germline values: CDR1 SGHVS, CDR2 FNYEAQ. Trimming stripped 8 bases from V and 3 bases from J, with 14 bases between. CDR3 nucleotides: TGTGCCAGCCCACCCGACGGGGTCTATAATTCACCCCTCCACTTT. Amino acids: CASPPDGVYNSPLHF.

This chain connects TRBV30 to TRBJ2-3; no reliable D call. V was pared by 3 bases and J by 0 bases, with 13 bases between. From germline, CDR1 is GTSNPN and CDR2 SVGIG (reference sequence). The CDR3 runs 15 residues. This chain's CDR3 is CAWRSSRTSTDTQYF. The CDR3 nucleotides are TGTGCCTGGAGGTCTAGTAGAACTAGCACAGATACGCAGTATTTT.

This clone was seen just once. The chain uses TRBV5-6 and TRBJ1-1; 9 nucleotides align to TRBD1. This CDR3 region has 16 residues. The ends lost 0 bases at V and 5 bases at J; junction bases unmatched: 8. The V gene's germline CDR1 is SGHDT and CDR2 YYEEEE. The CDR3 DNA follows: TGTGCCAGCAGCTTGGTCGGGGACAGGGTTTGGACTGAAGCTTTCTTT. As protein: CASSLVGDRVWTEAFF.

This chain connects TRBV28 to TRBJ2-1; a possible D gene is TRBD1 (5 bases). The CDR3 runs 14 residues. Germline V gene lookup returns CDR1 MDHEN and CDR2 SYDVKM. The V end was cut by 2 bases, the J end by 5 bases, with 10 bases between. CDR3: CASSLGDRHNEQFF. CDR3 nucleotides: TGTGCCAGCAGTTTAGGAGACAGACACAATGAGCAGTTCTTC.

The V and J genes are TRBV30 and TRBJ2-1, with D perhaps matching TRBD2 (5 bases). CDR1 and CDR2 (germline): GTSNPN, SVGIG (reference sequence). This CDR3 has 11 amino acids. V lost 5 bases and J 8 bases, leaving 10 bases between the germline ends. In nucleotides, the CDR3 is TGTGCCTGGGCCGGGGAGCATGAGCAGTTCTTC. Its protein product is CAWAGEHEQFF.

This chain links TRBV9 with TRBJ2-1; TRBD1 or TRBD2 may be the D gene (5 bases each). The CDR3 loop spans 14 amino acids. The germline gives CDR1 SGDLS, CDR2 YYNGEE. Trimming took off 3 bases at V and 6 bases at J, with 13 bases between the two ends. The CDR3 DNA follows: TGTGCCAGCAGCGCGATAGTTGGGACCAATGAGCAGTTCTTC. This codes for CASSAIVGTNEQFF.

The chain combines TRBV6-4 with TRBJ1-5; TRBD1 aligns across 9 bases. Germline CDR1 is MRHNA and CDR2 is SNTAGT. With V trimmed by 5 bases and J by 5 bases, 7 bases remained unmatched. This CDR3 is built from 15 residues. CDR3 residues: CASSHRGQAHQPQHF. The CDR3, as DNA: TGTGCCAGCAGTCACAGGGGGCAAGCACATCAGCCCCAGCATTTT.

The chain is built from TRBV3-1 (or the pseudogene TRBV3-2) and TRBJ2-2; D is undetermined. Trimming took 6 bases from V and 7 from J, leaving 12 bases between them. Germline V CDR1 and CDR2: LGHDT, YNNKEL (reference sequence). CDR3 size: 13 residues. The CDR3 sequence: CASRSWLGGELFF. In DNA, the CDR3 is TGTGCCAGCAGATCGTGGTTGGGCGGGGAGCTGTTTTTT.

The genes are TRBV6-6 and TRBJ2-1; D uncertain. The CDR3 loop spans 15 amino acids. Germline values: CDR1 MNHNY, CDR2 SVGAGI (reference sequence). Trimming took 7 bases from V and 4 from J, leaving 17 bases between them. Here the CDR3 reads CASTYKVGKYNEQFF. The CDR3 coding sequence is TGTGCCAGCACCTACAAGGTGGGAAAGTACAATGAGCAGTTCTTC.